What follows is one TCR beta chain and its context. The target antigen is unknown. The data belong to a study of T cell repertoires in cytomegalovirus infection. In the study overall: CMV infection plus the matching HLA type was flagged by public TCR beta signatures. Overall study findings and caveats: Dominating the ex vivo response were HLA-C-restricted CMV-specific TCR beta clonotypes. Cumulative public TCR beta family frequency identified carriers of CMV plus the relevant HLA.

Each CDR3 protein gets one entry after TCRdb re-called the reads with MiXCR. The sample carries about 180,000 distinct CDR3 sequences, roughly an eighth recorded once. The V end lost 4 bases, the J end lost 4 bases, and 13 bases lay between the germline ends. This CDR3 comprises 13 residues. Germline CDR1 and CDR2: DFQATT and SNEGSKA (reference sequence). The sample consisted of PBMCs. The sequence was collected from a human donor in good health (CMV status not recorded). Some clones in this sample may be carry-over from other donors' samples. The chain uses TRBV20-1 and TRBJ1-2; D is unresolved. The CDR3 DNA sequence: TGCAGTGCTACCGGACCGCCCAGCTATGGCTACACCTTC. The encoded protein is CSATGPPSYGYTF.